This T cell receptor (beta chain) was recovered during a study of shared clonotypes between healthy human individuals. This CDR3 has 18 amino acids. Trimming took off 2 bases at V and 0 bases at J, with 16 bases between the two ends. Germline CDR1 reads SGHDN; CDR2 reads FVKESK. Replicate sorted-subset PCRs were loaded with 150 to 250 ng DNA, tens of thousands of T cell genomes. The table came from immunoSEQ multiplex PCR; TCRdb's copy has only in-frame clones and leaves some out. The repertoire has about 2.3 million clones, around 92% of them found once; the top ten carry around 0.4%. The receptor was isolated from a man aged 18 to 35 in good health. Some clones in this sample may be carry-over from other donors' samples. The chain recombines TRBV14 with TRBJ1-4, with a tentative D call TRBD1 (5 bases). Sequenced input: naive CD4+ T cells from PBMCs. Subset in this sample: CD45RA+ positively selected. CDR3 protein: CASSQKRTTAATNEKLFF. DNA for the CDR3: TGTGCCAGCAGCCAAAAGAGGACGACAGCCGCAACTAATGAAAAACTGTTTTTT.